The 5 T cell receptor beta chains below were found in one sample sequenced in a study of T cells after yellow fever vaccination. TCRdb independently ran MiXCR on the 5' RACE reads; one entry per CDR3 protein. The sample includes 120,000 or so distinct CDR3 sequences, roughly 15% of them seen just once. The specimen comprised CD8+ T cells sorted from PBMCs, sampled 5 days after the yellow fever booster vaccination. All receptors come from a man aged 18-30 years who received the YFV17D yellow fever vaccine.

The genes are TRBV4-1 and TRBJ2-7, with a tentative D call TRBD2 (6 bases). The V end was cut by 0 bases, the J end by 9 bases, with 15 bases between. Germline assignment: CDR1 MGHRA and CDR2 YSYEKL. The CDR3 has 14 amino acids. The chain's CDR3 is CASSQDSEGSVQYV. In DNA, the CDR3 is TGCGCCAGCAGCCAAGATTCGGAGGGTTCGGTGCAGTACGTC.

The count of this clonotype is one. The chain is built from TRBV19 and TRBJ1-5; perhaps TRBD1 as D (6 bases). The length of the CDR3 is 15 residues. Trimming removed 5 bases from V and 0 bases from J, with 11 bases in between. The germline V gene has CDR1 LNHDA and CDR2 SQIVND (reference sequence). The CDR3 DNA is TGTGCCAGTAGTCCGAACAGGGATAGCAATCAGCCCCAGCATTTT. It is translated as CASSPNRDSNQPQHF.

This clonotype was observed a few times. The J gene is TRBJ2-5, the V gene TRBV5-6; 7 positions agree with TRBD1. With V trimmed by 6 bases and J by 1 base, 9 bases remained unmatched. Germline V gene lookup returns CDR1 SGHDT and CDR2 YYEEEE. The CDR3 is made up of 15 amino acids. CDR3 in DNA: TGTGCCAGCACCAACTCCCGGGACAGCCAAGAGACCCAGTACTTC. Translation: CASTNSRDSQETQYF.

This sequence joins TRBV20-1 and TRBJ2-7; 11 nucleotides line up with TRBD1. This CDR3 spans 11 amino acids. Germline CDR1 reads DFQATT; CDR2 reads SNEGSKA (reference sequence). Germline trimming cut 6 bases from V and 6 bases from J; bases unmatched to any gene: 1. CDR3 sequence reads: CSAGTGGEQYV. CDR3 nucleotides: TGCAGTGCAGGGACAGGGGGCGAGCAGTACGTC.

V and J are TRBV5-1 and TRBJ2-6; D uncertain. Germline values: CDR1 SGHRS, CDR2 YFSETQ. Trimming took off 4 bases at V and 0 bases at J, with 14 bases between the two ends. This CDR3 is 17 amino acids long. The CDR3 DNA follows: TGCGCCAGCAGCCTAGGGTATTTGGGCTCTGGGGCCAACGTCCTGACTTTC. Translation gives CASSLGYLGSGANVLTF. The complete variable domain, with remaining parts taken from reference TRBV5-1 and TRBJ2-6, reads KAGVTQTPRYLIKTRGQQVTLSCSPISGHRSVSWYQQTPGQGLQFLFEYFSETQRNKGNFPGRFSGRQFSNSRSEMNVSTLELGDSALYLCASSLGYLGSGANVLTFGAGSRLTVL.